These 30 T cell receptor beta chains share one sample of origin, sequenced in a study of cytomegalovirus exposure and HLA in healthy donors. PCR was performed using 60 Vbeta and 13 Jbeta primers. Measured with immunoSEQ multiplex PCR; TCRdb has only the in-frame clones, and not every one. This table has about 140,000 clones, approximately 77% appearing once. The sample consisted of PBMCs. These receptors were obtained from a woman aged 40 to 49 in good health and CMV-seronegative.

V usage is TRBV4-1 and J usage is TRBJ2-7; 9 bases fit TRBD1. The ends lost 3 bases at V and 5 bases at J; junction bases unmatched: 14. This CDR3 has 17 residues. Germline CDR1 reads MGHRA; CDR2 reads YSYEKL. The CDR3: CASSHDFRGTGSHEQYF. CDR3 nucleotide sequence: TGCGCCAGCAGCCATGACTTCAGGGGGACAGGGTCACACGAGCAGTACTTC.

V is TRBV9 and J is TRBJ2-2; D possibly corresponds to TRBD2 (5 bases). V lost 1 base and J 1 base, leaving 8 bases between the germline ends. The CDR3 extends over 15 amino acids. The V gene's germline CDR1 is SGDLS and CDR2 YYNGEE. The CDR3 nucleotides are TGTGCCAGCAGCGTATACGAGGGGAACACCGGGGAGCTGTTTTTT. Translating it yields CASSVYEGNTGELFF.

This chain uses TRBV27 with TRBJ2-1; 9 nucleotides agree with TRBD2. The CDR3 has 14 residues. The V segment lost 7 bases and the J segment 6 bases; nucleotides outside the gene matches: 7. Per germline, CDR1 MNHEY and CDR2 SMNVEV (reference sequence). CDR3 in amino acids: CASTGGGALNEQFF. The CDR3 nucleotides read TGTGCCAGCACGGGCGGGGGGGCCCTCAATGAGCAGTTCTTC.

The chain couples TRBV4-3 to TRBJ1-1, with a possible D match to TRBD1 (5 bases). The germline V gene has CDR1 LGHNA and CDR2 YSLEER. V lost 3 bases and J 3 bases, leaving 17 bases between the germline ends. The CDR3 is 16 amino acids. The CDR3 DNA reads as TGCGCCAGCAGCCAGGGGCTAGTGCCCTATTACACTGAAGCTTTCTTT. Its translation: CASSQGLVPYYTEAFF.

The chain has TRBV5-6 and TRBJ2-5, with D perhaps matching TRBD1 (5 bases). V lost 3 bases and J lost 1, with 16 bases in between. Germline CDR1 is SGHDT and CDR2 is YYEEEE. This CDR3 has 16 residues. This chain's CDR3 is CASSSGASTSQETQYF. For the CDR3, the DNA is TGTGCCAGCAGCTCTGGGGCCTCGACGTCCCAAGAGACCCAGTACTTC.

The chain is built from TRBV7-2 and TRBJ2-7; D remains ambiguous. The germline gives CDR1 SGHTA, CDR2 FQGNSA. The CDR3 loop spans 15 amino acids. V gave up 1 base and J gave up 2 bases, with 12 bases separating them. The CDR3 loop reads CASSLGQVGAYEQYF. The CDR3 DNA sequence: TGTGCCAGCAGCTTAGGGCAGGTTGGCGCCTACGAGCAGTACTTC.

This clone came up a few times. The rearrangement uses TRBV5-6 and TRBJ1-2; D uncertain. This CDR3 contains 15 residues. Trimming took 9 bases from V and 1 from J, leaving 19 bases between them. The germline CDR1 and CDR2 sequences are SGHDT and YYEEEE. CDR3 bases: TGTGCCACAACGTGGGGAGCCGGGATTAACTATGGCTACACCTTC. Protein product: CATTWGAGINYGYTF. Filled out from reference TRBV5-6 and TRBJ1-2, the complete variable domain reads DAGVTQSPTHLIKTRGQQVTLRCSPKSGHDTVSWYQQALGQGPQFIFQYYEEEERQRGNFPDRFSGHQFPNYSSELNVNALLLGDSALYLCATTWGAGINYGYTFGSGTRLTVV.

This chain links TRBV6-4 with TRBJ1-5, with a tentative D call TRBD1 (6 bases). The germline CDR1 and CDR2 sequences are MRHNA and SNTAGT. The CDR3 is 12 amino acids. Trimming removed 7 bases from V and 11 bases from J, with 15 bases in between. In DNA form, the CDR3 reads TGTGCCAGCATGAGGGACACTTGGGCCCAGCATTTT. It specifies CASMRDTWAQHF.

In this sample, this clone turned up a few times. As DNA, the CDR3 is TGTGCCACCAGCAGAGATTCTAGCGGGGGCTACGAGCAGTACTTC. Residues: CATSRDSSGGYEQYF. V usage is TRBV15 and J usage is TRBJ2-7, with 10 bases that match TRBD2. The CDR3 is made up of 15 amino acids. Per germline, CDR1 LNHNV and CDR2 YYDKDF (reference sequence). J lost 3 bases, V lost 0 bases, and 2 bases had no gene match.

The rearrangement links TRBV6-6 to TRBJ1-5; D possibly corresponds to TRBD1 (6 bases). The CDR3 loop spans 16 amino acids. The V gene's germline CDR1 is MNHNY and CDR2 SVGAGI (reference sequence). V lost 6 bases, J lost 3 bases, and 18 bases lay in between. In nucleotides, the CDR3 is TGTGCCAGCAGCCCAGTCAGGACAGCTATCAATCAGCCCCAGCATTTT. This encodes CASSPVRTAINQPQHF.

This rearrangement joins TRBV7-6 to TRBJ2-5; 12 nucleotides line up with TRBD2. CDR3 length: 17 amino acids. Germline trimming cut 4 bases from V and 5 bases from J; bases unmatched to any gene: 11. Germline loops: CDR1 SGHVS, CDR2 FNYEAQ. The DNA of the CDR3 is TGTGCCAGCAGCTGGGCTAGCGGGGGGGTTAATTCCGAGACCCAGTACTTC. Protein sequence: CASSWASGGVNSETQYF.

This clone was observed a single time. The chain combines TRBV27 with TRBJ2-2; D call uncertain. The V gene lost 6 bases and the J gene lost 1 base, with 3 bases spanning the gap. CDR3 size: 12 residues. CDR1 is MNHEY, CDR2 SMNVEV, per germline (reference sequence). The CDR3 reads CASRRNTGELFF. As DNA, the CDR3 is TGTGCCAGCAGGAGGAACACCGGGGAGCTGTTTTTT.

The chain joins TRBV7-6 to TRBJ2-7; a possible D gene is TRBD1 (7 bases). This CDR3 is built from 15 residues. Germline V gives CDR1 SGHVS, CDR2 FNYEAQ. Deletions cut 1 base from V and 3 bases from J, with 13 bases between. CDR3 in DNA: TGTGCCAGCAGCTTAGGCGGGGACAGCCACTACGAGCAGTACTTC. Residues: CASSLGGDSHYEQYF.

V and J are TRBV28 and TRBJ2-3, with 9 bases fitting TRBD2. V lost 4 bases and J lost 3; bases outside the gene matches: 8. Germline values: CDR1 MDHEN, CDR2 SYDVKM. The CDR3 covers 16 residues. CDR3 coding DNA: TGTGCCAGCAGTTCCCCTGCGGGGGGGCCAACAGATACGCAGTATTTT. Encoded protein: CASSSPAGGPTDTQYF.

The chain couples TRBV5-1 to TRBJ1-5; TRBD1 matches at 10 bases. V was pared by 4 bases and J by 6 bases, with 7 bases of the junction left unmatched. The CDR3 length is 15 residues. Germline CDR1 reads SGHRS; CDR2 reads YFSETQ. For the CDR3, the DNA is TGCGCCAGCAGCCCCGTAGGACAGGGGGGTCAGCCCCAGCATTTT. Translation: CASSPVGQGGQPQHF.

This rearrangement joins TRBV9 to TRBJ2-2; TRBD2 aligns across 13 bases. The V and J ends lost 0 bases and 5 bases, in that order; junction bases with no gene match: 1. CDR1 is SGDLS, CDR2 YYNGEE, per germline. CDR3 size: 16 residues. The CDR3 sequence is CASSVGTSGGTGELFF. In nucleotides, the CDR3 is TGTGCCAGCAGCGTAGGGACTAGCGGGGGAACCGGGGAGCTGTTTTTT. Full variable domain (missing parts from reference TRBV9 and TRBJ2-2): DSGVTQTPKHLITATGQRVTLRCSPRSGDLSVYWYQQSLDQGLQFLIQYYNGEERAKGNILERFSAQQFPDLHSELNLSSLELGDSALYFCASSVGTSGGTGELFFGEGSRLTVL.

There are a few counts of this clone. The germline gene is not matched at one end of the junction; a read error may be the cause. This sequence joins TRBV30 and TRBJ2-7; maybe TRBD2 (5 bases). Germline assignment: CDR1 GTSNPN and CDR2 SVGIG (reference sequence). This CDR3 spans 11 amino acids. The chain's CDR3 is CAWSDRRGLSF. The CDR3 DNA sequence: TGTGCCTGGAGCGACCGTCGGGGATTGTCCTTC.

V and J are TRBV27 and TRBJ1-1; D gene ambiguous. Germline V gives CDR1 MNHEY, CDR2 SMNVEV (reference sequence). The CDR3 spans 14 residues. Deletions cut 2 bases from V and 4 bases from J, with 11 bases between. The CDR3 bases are TGTGCCAGCAGTTTAGAGAGTCATTCCACTGAAGCTTTCTTT. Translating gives CASSLESHSTEAFF.

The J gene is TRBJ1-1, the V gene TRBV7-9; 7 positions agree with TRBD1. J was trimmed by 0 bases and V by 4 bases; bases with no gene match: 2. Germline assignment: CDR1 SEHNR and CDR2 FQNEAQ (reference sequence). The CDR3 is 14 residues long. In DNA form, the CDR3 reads TGTGCCAGCAGCTGGGACAGTATGAACACTGAAGCTTTCTTT. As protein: CASSWDSMNTEAFF. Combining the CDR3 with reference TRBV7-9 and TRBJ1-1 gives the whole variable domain DTGVSQNPRHKITKRGQNVTFRCDPISEHNRLYWYRQTLGQGPEFLTYFQNEAQLEKSRLLSDRFSAERPKGSFSTLEIQRTEQGDSAMYLCASSWDSMNTEAFFGQGTRLTVV.

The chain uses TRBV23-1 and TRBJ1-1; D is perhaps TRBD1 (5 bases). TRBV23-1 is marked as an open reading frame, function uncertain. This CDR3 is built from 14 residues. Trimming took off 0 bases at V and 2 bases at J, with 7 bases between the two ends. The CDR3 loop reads CASSQSQGNTEAFF. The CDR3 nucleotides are TGCGCCAGCAGTCAATCCCAGGGTAACACTGAAGCTTTCTTT.

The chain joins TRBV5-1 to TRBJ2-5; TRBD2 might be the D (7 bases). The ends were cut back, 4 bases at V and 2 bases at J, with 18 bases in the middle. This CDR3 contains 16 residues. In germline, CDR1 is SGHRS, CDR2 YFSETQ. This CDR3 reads CASSPWGGGGQETQYF. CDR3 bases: TGCGCCAGCAGCCCTTGGGGCGGGGGCGGTCAAGAGACCCAGTACTTC.

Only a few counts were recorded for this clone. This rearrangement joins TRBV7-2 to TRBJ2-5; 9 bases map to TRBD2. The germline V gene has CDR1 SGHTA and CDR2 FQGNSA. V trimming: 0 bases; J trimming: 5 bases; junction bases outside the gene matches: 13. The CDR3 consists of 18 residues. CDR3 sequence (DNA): TGTGCCAGCAGCTTAGCGTCGGGGGGCGGGGGGGCCGTCGAGACCCAGTACTTC. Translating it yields CASSLASGGGGAVETQYF.

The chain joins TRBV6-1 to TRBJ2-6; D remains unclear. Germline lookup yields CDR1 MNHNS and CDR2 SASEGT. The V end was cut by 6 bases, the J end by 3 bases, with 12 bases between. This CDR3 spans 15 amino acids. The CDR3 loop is CASSWAYGGANVLTF. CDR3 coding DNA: TGTGCCAGCAGCTGGGCTTACGGTGGGGCCAACGTCCTGACTTTC.

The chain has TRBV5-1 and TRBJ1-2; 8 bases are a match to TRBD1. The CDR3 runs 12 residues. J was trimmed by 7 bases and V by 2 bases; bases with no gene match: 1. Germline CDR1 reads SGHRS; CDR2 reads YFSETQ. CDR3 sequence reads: CASSFDRGGYTF. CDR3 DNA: TGCGCCAGCAGCTTTGACAGGGGTGGCTACACCTTC. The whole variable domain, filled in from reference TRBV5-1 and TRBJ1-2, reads KAGVTQTPRYLIKTRGQQVTLSCSPISGHRSVSWYQQTPGQGLQFLFEYFSETQRNKGNFPGRFSGRQFSNSRSEMNVSTLELGDSALYLCASSFDRGGYTFGSGTRLTVV.

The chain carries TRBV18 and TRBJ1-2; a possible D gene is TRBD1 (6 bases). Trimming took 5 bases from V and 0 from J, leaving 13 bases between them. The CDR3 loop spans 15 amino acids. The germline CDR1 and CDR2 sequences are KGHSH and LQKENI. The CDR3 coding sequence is TGTGCCAGCTCAGATGACAGGACCGCTAACTATGGCTACACCTTC. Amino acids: CASSDDRTANYGYTF.

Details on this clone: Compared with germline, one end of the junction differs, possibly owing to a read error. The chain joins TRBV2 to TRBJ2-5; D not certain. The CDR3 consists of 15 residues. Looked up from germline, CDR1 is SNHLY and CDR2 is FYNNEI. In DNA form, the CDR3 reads TGTGCCAGCAGAGAAGCGCGAGGATACCAAGAGACCCATTACTTC. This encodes CASREARGYQETHYF.

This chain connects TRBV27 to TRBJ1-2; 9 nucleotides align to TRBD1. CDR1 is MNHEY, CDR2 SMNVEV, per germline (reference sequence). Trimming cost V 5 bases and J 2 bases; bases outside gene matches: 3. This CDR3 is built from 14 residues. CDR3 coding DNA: TGTGCCAGCAGTACGGGACAGGGCAACTATGGCTACACCTTC. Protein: CASSTGQGNYGYTF.

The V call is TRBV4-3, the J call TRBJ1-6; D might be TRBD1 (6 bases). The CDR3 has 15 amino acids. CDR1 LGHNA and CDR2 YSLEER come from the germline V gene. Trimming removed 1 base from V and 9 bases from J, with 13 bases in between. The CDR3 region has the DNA TGCGCCAGCAGCCAAGCGCGGGGAGGGGGTTCACCCCTCCACTTT. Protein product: CASSQARGGGSPLHF.

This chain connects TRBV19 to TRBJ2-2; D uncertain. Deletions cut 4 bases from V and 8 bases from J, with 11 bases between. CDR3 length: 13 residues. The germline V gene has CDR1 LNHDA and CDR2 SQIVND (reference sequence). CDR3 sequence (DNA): TGTGCCAGTAGTACCAGGATCAGTGGGGAGCTGTTTTTT. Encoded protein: CASSTRISGELFF. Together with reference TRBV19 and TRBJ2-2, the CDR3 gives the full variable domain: DGGITQSPKYLFRKEGQNVTLSCEQNLNHDAMYWYRQDPGQGLRLIYYSQIVNDFQKGDIAEGYSVSREKKESFPLTVTSAQKNPTAFYLCASSTRISGELFFGEGSRLTVL.

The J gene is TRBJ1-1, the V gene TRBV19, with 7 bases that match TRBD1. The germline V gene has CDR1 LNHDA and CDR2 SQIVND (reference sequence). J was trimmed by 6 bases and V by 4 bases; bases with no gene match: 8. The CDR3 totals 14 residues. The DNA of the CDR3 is TGTGCCAGTAGTACACTGGGACAGTACGCTGAAGCTTTCTTT. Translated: CASSTLGQYAEAFF.